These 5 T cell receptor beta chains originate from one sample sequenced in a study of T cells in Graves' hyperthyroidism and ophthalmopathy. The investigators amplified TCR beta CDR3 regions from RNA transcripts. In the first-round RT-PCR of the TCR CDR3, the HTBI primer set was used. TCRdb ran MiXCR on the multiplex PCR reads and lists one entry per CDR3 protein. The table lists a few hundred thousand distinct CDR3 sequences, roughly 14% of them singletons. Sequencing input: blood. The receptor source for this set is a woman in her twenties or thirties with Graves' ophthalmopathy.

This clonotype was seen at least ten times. CDR3 nucleotide sequence: TGTGCCAGCAGCTCACTAGGGTTCCTAATGAGTAAGGAGCAGTTCTTC. Its protein product is CASSSLGFLMSKEQFF. The rearrangement links TRBV7-9 to TRBJ2-1, with D maybe TRBD2 (5 bases). CDR3 size: 16 residues. Trimming removed 4 bases from V and 10 bases from J, with 23 bases in between. Germline CDR1 SEHNR, CDR2 FQNEAQ (reference sequence).

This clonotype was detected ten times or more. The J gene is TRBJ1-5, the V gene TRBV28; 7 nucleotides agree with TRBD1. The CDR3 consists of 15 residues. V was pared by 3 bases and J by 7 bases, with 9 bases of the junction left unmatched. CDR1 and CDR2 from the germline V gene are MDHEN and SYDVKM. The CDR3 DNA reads TGTGCCAGCAGTTTCCGCACAGGGGTAAGCCAGCCCCAGCATTTT. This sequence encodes CASSFRTGVSQPQHF.

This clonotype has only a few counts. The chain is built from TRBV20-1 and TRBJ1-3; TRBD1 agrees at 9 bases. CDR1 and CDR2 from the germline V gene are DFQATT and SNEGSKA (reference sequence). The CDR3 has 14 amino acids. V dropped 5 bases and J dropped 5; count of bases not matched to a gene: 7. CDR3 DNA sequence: TGCAGTGCTCTAAAGGACAGGGGCAGAAACACCATATATTTT. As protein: CSALKDRGRNTIYF.

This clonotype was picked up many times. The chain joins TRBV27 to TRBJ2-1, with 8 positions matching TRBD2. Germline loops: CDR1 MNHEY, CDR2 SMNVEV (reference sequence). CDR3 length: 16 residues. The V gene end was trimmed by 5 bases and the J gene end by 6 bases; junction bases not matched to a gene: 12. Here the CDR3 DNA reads TGTGCCAGCAGTCCCTACTCACCGACTAGCGTCAATGAGCAGTTCTTC. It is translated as CASSPYSPTSVNEQFF.

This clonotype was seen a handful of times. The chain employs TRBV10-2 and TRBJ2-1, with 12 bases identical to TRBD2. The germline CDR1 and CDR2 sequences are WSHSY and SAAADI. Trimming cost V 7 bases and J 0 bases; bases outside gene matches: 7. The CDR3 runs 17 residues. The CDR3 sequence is CASTPSGGALSYNEQFF. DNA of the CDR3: TGCGCCAGCACCCCTAGCGGGGGGGCTCTCTCCTACAATGAGCAGTTCTTC.